This is a list of T cell receptor beta chains from one sample in a study of T cells in localized non-small cell lung cancer. Sequencing used immunoSEQ multiplex PCR; TCRdb keeps in-frame clones, though not all of them. The sample lists 25,000 to 35,000 clones, just under 80% occurring once. The specimen was peripheral blood, collected before any cancer treatment. These receptors all stem from a male donor at least 60 years old with stage III squamous cell lung carcinoma. The CDR3 runs from the conserved cysteine through the conserved F or W. A D gene is named only where the DNA matches it firmly. For some rows the clone size is stated as once, few or many, or as a class when expanded; others skip it.

j_call	clone_size	d_call	v_call	cdr3_aa	cdr3_nt
TRBJ2-1	NA	TRBD1	TRBV5-1	CASSPGTGYLEQFF	TGCGCCAGCAGCCCAGGGACAGGGTATCTTGAGCAGTTCTTC
TRBJ1-5	NA	NA	TRBV7-2	CASSPDPRQPQHF	TGTGCCAGCAGCCCTGACCCCCGGCAGCCCCAGCATTTT
TRBJ2-7	NA	TRBD1	TRBV7-7	CASSPGQGNEQYF	TGTGCTAGCAGCCCCGGACAGGGTAACGAGCAGTACTTC
TRBJ1-2	NA	NA	TRBV11-2	CASSLDPVGRGYTF	TGTGCCAGCAGCTTAGATCCCGTCGGTCGAGGCTACACCTTC
TRBJ2-1	NA	NA	TRBV18	CASSSQVNEQFF	TGTGCCAGCTCCTCTCAGGTGAATGAGCAGTTCTTC
TRBJ1-2	NA	NA	TRBV5-4	CASNRDTANYGYTF	TGTGCCAGCAACCGGGACACCGCTAACTATGGCTACACCTTC
TRBJ1-2	NA	NA	TRBV5-4	CASSLAGQVGNYGYTF	TGTGCCAGCAGCTTGGCCGGGCAGGTGGGGAACTATGGCTACACCTTC
TRBJ1-5	NA	NA	TRBV19	CASIGGSPYSNQPQHF	TGTGCCAGTATCGGGGGATCACCCTATAGCAATCAGCCCCAGCATTTT
TRBJ2-1	NA	TRBD2	TRBV7-3	CASSPRLAGVNEQFF	TGTGCCAGCAGCCCACGTCTAGCGGGGGTTAATGAGCAGTTCTTC
TRBJ2-7	once	TRBD1	TRBV6-5	CASSYSGQGLHEQYF	TGTGCCAGCAGTTACTCGGGACAGGGGCTCCACGAGCAGTACTTC
TRBJ1-2	NA	NA	TRBV18	CASSTTGTDYGYTF	TGTGCCAGCTCAACAACCGGGACGGACTATGGCTACACCTTC